This is a list of T cell receptor beta chains from one sample in a study of cytomegalovirus exposure and HLA in healthy donors. The method was immunoSEQ multiplex PCR; TCRdb's version includes in-frame clones alone and lacks a portion of them. The sample lists 100,000 to 150,000 clones, approximately 89% seen once, with 1.1% in the top ten. Sequenced material: PBMCs. Receptor source: a woman in her late teens or twenties in good health and CMV-seronegative. The CDR3 runs from the conserved cysteine through the conserved F or W.

j_gene	v_gene	CDR3aa
TRBJ2-3	TRBV5-1	CASSYNTGEDTQYF
TRBJ1-2	TRBV2	CASIRDGAAGYGYTF
TRBJ2-1	TRBV6-6	CASSSTSGDEQFF
TRBJ2-7	TRBV10-3	CAISNPAGTGAYEQYF
TRBJ2-7	TRBV19	CASSIVGPYEQYF
TRBJ2-3	TRBV29-1	CSVPRGSADTQYF
TRBJ2-3	TRBV28	CASSWGQFTDTQYF
TRBJ2-1	TRBV30	CAGDKGAHNEQFF
TRBJ2-3	TRBV6-1	CASKNRGLEGDTQYF
TRBJ2-2	TRBV2	CASRAQDTGELFF
TRBJ1-1	TRBV7-2	CASSGRLATEAFF
TRBJ1-2	TRBV30	CAFDQDNYGYTF
TRBJ1-2	TRBV6-5	CASSYTGQGYGYTF
TRBJ2-7	TRBV23-1	CASSHRGPYEQYF
TRBJ2-3	TRBV7-7	CASSLALDRTDTQYF
TRBJ2-1	TRBV5-1	CASSSTEREGEQFF
TRBJ1-5	TRBV11-2	CASSLQGGNNQPQHF
TRBJ2-1	TRBV5-1	CATTDPTGGVIAKRFF
TRBJ2-3	TRBV30	CAWGGLAGPSTDTQYF
TRBJ2-2	TRBV7-2	CASSLDGRAPGELFF
TRBJ2-3	TRBV5-1	CASSPRTGGDTQYF
TRBJ2-2	TRBV7-9	CASSPTTGRTGELFF
TRBJ2-1	TRBV7-2	CASSPDGQPYYNEQFF
TRBJ2-5	TRBV11-3	CASSFGWQGKETQYF
TRBJ2-3	TRBV30	CAWSALAGTDTQYF
TRBJ1-2	TRBV7-6	CASSLLWPGSNYGYTF
TRBJ1-1	TRBV10-3	CAISVSGGTEAFF
TRBJ1-5	TRBV28	CASRRSPPTGRSQPQHF
TRBJ2-7	TRBV4-3	CASSPYGGGHYEQYF
TRBJ2-1	TRBV27	CASSPRTGSYNEQFF
TRBJ1-4	TRBV28	CASSTGLDPNEKLFF
TRBJ1-2	TRBV5-6	CASSPRVGQANYGYTF
TRBJ2-2	TRBV7-7	CASSTQGATGELFF
TRBJ2-1	TRBV4-1	CASSHGSGGDYNEQFF
TRBJ2-3	TRBV30	CAWTKSRTSGITDTQYF
TRBJ1-5	TRBV28	CASNAGTNSNQPQHF
TRBJ2-2	TRBV30	CAWIAGTNTGELFF
TRBJ1-6	TRBV10-3	CAITGGFGSPLHF
TRBJ1-2	TRBV7-9	CASSRATTGLRYGYTF
TRBJ1-4	TRBV6-1	CASSGTDNEKLFF
TRBJ1-5	TRBV7-9	CASSPADPGAQPQHF
TRBJ1-5	TRBV6-1	CASSGKGDQPQHF
TRBJ1-2	TRBV5-8	CASSLVGQAPGYTF
TRBJ2-1	TRBV4-3	CASSQRTSGIKGEQFF
TRBJ2-7	TRBV28	CASSNQGAIYEQYF
TRBJ1-1	TRBV11-2	CASSHRGGDTEAFF
TRBJ1-1	TRBV6-5	CASSYSRNTEAFF
TRBJ2-1	TRBV6-5	CASSGLKGWNEQFF
TRBJ2-6	TRBV5-1	CASSLGQYRDRQTSGANVLTF
TRBJ1-4	TRBV19	CATNGQMSEKLFF
TRBJ2-2	TRBV7-2	CASSQMQGTGELFF
TRBJ2-3	TRBV4-2	CASSQDAGRGADTQYF
TRBJ2-7	TRBV4-1	CASSQDEGQGAYEQYF